This T cell receptor beta chain was recovered during a study of cytomegalovirus exposure and HLA in healthy donors. Study outcomes and limitations: The study put 150 or so TCR beta chains on its list as cytomegalovirus-associated. Later analysis suggested most CMV-associated TCR beta chains were HLA-restricted.

Remarks on this clone: What it binds is unknown.

Primers included in the PCR were 60 Vbeta and 13 Jbeta primers. Under the authors' procedure: Among the unique TCR beta chains that a later analysis counted, about 84 million in all, about 11 million were shared. Clones were read by immunoSEQ multiplex PCR, and TCRdb kept only the in-frame ones, dropping some. V, J and clone size reflect that table, while D and trimming were determined from the DNA. Among about 130,000 clones listed, about 10% were seen once. The specimen was PBMCs. This TCR derives from a woman aged 35 to 49 in good health and CMV-seropositive.

In DNA, the CDR3 is TGTGCCAGCAGTTCGACAACAGGGTCGGGTGAAGCTTTCTTT. Its translation: CASSSTTGSGEAFF. The chain is built from TRBV27 and TRBJ1-1, with D possibly matching TRBD1 (6 bases). The CDR3 has 14 residues. CDR1 and CDR2 (germline): MNHEY, SMNVEV (reference sequence). Trimming removed 4 bases from V and 7 bases from J, with 16 bases in between.